This is a list of T cell receptor beta chains from one sample in a study of T cell responses to AZD1222 COVID-19 vaccine. The table came from immunoSEQ multiplex PCR; TCRdb's copy has only in-frame clones and leaves some out. The sample has approximately 120,000 clones, roughly 91% seen once. Source: peripheral blood, taken on day 0 of MenACWY control vaccination. These receptors originate from an adult in good health. The CDR3 runs from the conserved cysteine through the conserved F or W. A D gene is named only where the DNA matches it firmly. Clone size appears in some rows only: once, few, many, or a class for an expanded clone.

clone_size j_call v_call d_call cdr3_aa cdr3_nt
- TRBJ2-1 TRBV6-6 TRBD1 CASRDGQGGWYNEQFF TGTGCCAGCAGAGATGGACAGGGGGGTTGGTACAATGAGCAGTTCTTC
- TRBJ2-5 TRBV15 TRBD2 CATSRGNAGALQETQYF TGTGCCACCAGCAGAGGAAACGCGGGAGCGCTACAAGAGACCCAGTACTTC
- TRBJ2-7 TRBV27 - CASSPISYEQYF TGTGCCAGCAGCCCGATCTCCTACGAGCAGTACTTC
- TRBJ2-3 TRBV9 TRBD1 CASSVGQGALKSSTDTQYF TGTGCCAGCAGCGTGGGACAGGGGGCACTCAAGTCTAGCACAGATACGCAGTATTTT
once TRBJ2-7 TRBV5-6 - CASSLKRGVSYEQYF TGTGCCAGCAGCTTGAAGAGGGGGGTTTCCTACGAGCAGTACTTC
- TRBJ2-1 TRBV13 - CASSLWQEDARSYNEQFF TGTGCCAGCAGCTTATGGCAGGAGGATGCCCGCTCCTACAATGAGCAGTTCTTC
- TRBJ2-3 TRBV5-1 TRBD2 CASSSGLVGSDTQYF TGCGCCAGCAGCTCGGGACTAGTGGGGTCAGATACGCAGTATTTT
- TRBJ1-1 TRBV6-2/TRBV6-3 TRBD1 CASSYPTGGKNTEAFF TGTGCCAGCAGTTACCCGACAGGGGGCAAGAACACTGAAGCTTTCTTT
- TRBJ2-3 TRBV28 TRBD1 CASSGQGAATDTQYF TGTGCCAGCAGTGGCCAGGGGGCTGCCACAGATACGCAGTATTTT
- TRBJ2-3 TRBV5-6 TRBD2 CASSFQTSGVLTDTQYF TGTGCCAGCAGCTTCCAGACTAGCGGGGTACTCACAGATACGCAGTATTTT
few TRBJ1-2 TRBV6-1 TRBD1 CASSEMKGAFGYTF TGTGCCAGCAGTGAAATGAAGGGGGCCTTTGGCTACACCTTC
- TRBJ2-5 TRBV18 - CASSRTEQETQYF TGTGCCAGCTCAAGGACAGAACAAGAGACCCAGTACTTC
- TRBJ2-2 TRBV5-4 - CASSLVGGSRGKELFF TGTGCCAGCAGCCTAGTGGGGGGATCTCGAGGGAAGGAGCTGTTTTTT
- TRBJ1-2 TRBV5-6 TRBD1 CASSLSGQLNYGYTF TGTGCCAGCAGCCTATCGGGACAGCTTAACTATGGCTACACCTTC
- TRBJ2-3 TRBV6-2/TRBV6-3 - CASSYSRGSTDTQYF TGTGCCAGCAGTTACTCCCGGGGGAGCACAGATACGCAGTATTTT
- TRBJ1-2 TRBV13 TRBD1 CASSLRQGDYGYTF TGTGCCAGCAGCTTGAGACAGGGAGACTATGGCTACACCTTC
- TRBJ2-1 TRBV6-5 - CASSPGITAGNEQFF TGTGCCAGCAGCCCCGGGATAACCGCGGGCAATGAGCAGTTCTTC
- TRBJ1-1 TRBV18 TRBD1 CASSPRQGRRTEAFF TGTGCCAGCTCACCCCGACAGGGGAGGAGGACTGAAGCTTTCTTT
- TRBJ2-2 TRBV11-2 TRBD1 CATSRTGVPGELFF TGTGCCACCTCCCGGACAGGGGTGCCCGGGGAGCTGTTTTTT
- TRBJ2-4 TRBV9 TRBD1 CASSVGTGKNIQYF TGTGCCAGCAGCGTAGGGACAGGGAAAAACATTCAGTACTTC
- TRBJ2-3 TRBV7-2 TRBD2 CASSQRAGGSSDTQYF TGTGCCAGCAGCCAGCGCGCCGGGGGGAGCTCAGATACGCAGTATTTT
few TRBJ2-5 TRBV18 - CASSASGAETQYF TGTGCCAGCTCAGCTTCCGGGGCAGAGACCCAGTACTTC
- TRBJ1-2 TRBV5-6 - CASSFGTFGSNYGYTF TGTGCCAGCAGCTTTGGAACTTTCGGCAGCAACTATGGCTACACCTTC
- TRBJ1-3 TRBV6-2/TRBV6-3 - CASSGTLPGNTIYF TGTGCCAGCAGTGGGACATTGCCTGGAAACACCATATATTTT
- TRBJ2-5 TRBV2 - CASSDGWNQETQYF TGTGCCAGCAGTGACGGGTGGAACCAAGAGACCCAGTACTTC